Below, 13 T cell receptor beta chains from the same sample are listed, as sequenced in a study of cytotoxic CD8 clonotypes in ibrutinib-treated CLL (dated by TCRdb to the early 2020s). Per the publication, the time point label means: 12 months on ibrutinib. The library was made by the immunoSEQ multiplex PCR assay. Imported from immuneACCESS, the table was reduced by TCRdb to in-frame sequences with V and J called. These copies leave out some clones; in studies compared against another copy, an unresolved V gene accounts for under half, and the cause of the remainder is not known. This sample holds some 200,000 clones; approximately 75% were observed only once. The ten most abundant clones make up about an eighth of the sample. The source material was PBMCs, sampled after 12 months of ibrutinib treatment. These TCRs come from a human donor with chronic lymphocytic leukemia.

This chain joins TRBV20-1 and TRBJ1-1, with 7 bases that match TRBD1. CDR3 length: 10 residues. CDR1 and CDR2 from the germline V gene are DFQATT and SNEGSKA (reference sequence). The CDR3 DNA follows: TGCAGCGGGACAGTGAATGAAGCTTTCTTT. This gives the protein CSGTVNEAFF.

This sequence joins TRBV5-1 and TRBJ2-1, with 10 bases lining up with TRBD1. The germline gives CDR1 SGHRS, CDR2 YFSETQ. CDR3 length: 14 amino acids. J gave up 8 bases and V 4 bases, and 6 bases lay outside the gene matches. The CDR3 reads CASSVDRGQDEQFF. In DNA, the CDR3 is TGCGCCAGCAGCGTAGACAGGGGGCAGGATGAGCAGTTCTTC.

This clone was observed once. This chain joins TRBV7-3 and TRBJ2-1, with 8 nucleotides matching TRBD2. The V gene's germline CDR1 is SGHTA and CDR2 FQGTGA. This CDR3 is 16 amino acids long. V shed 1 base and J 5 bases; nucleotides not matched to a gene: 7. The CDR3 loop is CASSLKGTSGNNEQFF. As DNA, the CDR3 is TGTGCCAGCAGCTTAAAGGGTACTAGCGGTAACAATGAGCAGTTCTTC.

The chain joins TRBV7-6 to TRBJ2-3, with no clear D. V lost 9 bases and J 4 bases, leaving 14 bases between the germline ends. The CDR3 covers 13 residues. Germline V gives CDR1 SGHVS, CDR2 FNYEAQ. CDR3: CASSIGYSDTQYF. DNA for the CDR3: TGTGCCAGTAGCATCGGGTATTCAGATACGCAGTATTTT. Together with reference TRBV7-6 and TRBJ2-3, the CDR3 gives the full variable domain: GAGVSQSPRYKVTKRGQDVALRCDPISGHVSLYWYRQALGQGPEFLTYFNYEAQQDKSGLPNDRFSAERPEGSISTLTIQRTEQRDSAMYRCASSIGYSDTQYFGPGTRLTVL.

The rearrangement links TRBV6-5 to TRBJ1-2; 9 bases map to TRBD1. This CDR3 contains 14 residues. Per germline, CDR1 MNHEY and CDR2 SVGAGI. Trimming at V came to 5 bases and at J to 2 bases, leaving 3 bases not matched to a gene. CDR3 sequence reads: CASSQDRGNYGYTF. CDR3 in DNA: TGTGCCAGCAGTCAGGACAGGGGCAACTATGGCTACACCTTC.

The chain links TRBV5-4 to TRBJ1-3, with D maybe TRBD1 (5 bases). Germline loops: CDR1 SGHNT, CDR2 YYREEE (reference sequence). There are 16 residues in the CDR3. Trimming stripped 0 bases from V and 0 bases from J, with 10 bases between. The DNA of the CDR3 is TGTGCCAGCAGCTTGGGACAGCGTAACTCTGGAAACACCATATATTTT. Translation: CASSLGQRNSGNTIYF.

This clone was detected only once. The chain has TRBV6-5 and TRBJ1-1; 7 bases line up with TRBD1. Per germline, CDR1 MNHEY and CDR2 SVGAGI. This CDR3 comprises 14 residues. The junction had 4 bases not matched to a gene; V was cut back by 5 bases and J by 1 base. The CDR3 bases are TGTGCCAGCAGTAATCGACAGGGGAACACTGAAGCTTTCTTT. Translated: CASSNRQGNTEAFF.

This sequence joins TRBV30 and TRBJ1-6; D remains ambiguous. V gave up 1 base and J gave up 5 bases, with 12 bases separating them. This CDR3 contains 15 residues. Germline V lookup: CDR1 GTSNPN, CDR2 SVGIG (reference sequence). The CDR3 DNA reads TGTGCCTGGAGTGCTGCGGCGACCAATAATTCACCCCTCCACTTT. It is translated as CAWSAAATNNSPLHF.

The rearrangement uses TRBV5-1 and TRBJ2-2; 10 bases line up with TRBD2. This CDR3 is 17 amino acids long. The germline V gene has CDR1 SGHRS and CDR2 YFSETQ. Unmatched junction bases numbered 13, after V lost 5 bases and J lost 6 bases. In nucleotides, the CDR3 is TGCGCCAGCAGATCAGCGGGAGGGCCCGATACCGCCGGGGAGCTGTTTTTT. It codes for CASRSAGGPDTAGELFF.

The CDR3 sequence: CASSPLVDRNIQYF. The DNA for the CDR3 is TGTGCCAGCAGCCCCCTGGTGGACAGAAACATTCAGTACTTC. The chain is built from TRBV7-9 and TRBJ2-4; possibly TRBD1 for D (6 bases). Deletions cut 5 bases from V and 6 bases from J, with 14 bases between. The CDR3 extends over 14 amino acids. Germline-derived CDR1 and CDR2 are SEHNR and FQNEAQ (reference sequence).

Here the CDR3 DNA reads TGTGCCAGCAGTTACGGTGCGACCCCTGAGGGCTACACCTTC. Protein product: CASSYGATPEGYTF. The chain uses TRBV6-5 and TRBJ1-2; D is uncertain. The CDR3 consists of 14 residues. Germline lookup yields CDR1 MNHEY and CDR2 SVGAGI. V lost 2 bases to trimming and J lost 8 bases, with 15 bases between them.

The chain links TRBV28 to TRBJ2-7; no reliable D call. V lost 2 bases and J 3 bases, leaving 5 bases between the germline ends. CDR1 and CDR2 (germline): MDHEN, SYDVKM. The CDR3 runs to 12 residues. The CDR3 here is CASSLNLYEQYF. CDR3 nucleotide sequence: TGTGCCAGCAGTTTAAACCTCTACGAGCAGTACTTC.

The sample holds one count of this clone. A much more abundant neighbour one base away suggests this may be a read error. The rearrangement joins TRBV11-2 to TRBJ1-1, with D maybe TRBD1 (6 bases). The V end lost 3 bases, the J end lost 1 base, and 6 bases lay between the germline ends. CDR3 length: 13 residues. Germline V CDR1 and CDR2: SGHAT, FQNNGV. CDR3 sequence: CASSLDRNTEAFF. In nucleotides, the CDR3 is TGTGCCAGCAGCTTGGACAGGAACACTGAAGCTTTCTTT. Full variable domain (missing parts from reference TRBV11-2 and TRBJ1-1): EAGVAQSPRYKIIEKRQSVAFWCNPISGHATLYWYQQILGQGPKLLIQFQNNGVVDDSQLPKDRFSAERLKGVDSTLKIQPAKLEDSAVYLCASSLDRNTEAFFGQGTRLTVV.